These T cell receptor beta chains were read from a single sample in a study of blood T cell repertoires in COVID-19. Generated by immunoSEQ multiplex PCR, the TCRdb table keeps only in-frame clones and is missing some. This table holds about 72,000 clones, about 81% found once. Material for sequencing was peripheral blood. These receptors were taken from a human donor in a cohort sampled during active COVID-19. Each CDR3 is given with its conserved first and last residue. A D gene is named only where the DNA matches it firmly. Clone size is shown for a subset of rows, as once, few, many or a class of expanded clone.

V: TRBV7-8; J: TRBJ2-1; size: NA; D: TRBD1; DNA: TGTGCCAGCAGCGCCCGACAGGGTCCCAACAATGAGCAGTTCTTC; CDR3: CASSARQGPNNEQFF
V: TRBV19; J: TRBJ2-7; size: NA; D: NA; DNA: TGTGCCAGTAGCATGGCTCGGGGGTACGAGCAGTACTTC; CDR3: CASSMARGYEQYF
V: TRBV7-3; J: TRBJ1-1; size: NA; D: TRBD1; DNA: TGTGCCAGCAGCCCACTCCTAGGGGTGGGACAGGGGTCTACTGAAGCTTTCTTT; CDR3: CASSPLLGVGQGSTEAFF
V: TRBV11-2; J: TRBJ2-4; size: NA; D: NA; DNA: TGTGCCAGCAGCTTATCAGGTCCCCAAAACATTCAGTACTTC; CDR3: CASSLSGPQNIQYF
V: TRBV7-6; J: TRBJ2-1; size: NA; D: NA; DNA: TGTGCCAGCAGCTTAGCGACTAGAGGCTCCTACAATGAGCAGTTCTTC; CDR3: CASSLATRGSYNEQFF
V: TRBV9; J: TRBJ1-4; size: NA; D: NA; DNA: TGTGCCGGCTACCCTGGGCAGAGAAATGAAAAACTGTTTTTT; CDR3: CAGYPGQRNEKLFF
V: TRBV6-1; J: TRBJ2-5; size: NA; D: TRBD1; DNA: TGTGCCAGCAGTGAGGTGACAGGGGAGATGACCCAGTACTTC; CDR3: CASSEVTGEMTQYF
V: TRBV6-2/TRBV6-3; J: TRBJ2-7; size: NA; D: NA; DNA: TGTGCCAGCAGTTACGATAGGGGATCCTACGAGCAGTACTTC; CDR3: CASSYDRGSYEQYF
V: TRBV4-1; J: TRBJ2-7; size: NA; D: NA; DNA: TGCGCCAGCAGCCAGGGCCAGCGGGTCTACGAGCAGTACTTC; CDR3: CASSQGQRVYEQYF
V: TRBV4-1; J: TRBJ1-2; size: once; D: TRBD1; DNA: TGCGCCAGCAGCCAAGAGCTCTCCGGGACAGACTATGGCTACACCTTC; CDR3: CASSQELSGTDYGYTF
V: TRBV7-9; J: TRBJ2-5; size: NA; D: NA; DNA: TGTGCCAGCAGCACAGAGGGTCGGGAGACCCAGTACTTC; CDR3: CASSTEGRETQYF
V: TRBV28; J: TRBJ1-2; size: NA; D: TRBD1; DNA: TGTGCCAGTAACCCTACAGGGGATGTCTATGGCTACACCTTC; CDR3: CASNPTGDVYGYTF
V: TRBV28; J: TRBJ1-2; size: NA; D: NA; DNA: TGTGCCAGCAGTTTATCTCCGGCCCGGGGGTATGGCTACACCTTC; CDR3: CASSLSPARGYGYTF
V: TRBV10-3; J: TRBJ2-7; size: NA; D: NA; DNA: TGTGCCATCAGTGAGGACAGGGAGGATGGAAAGTACTTC; CDR3: CAISEDREDGKYF
V: TRBV9; J: TRBJ2-7; size: few; D: TRBD1; DNA: TGTGCCAGCAGCGCCGGGACAGGTCCCTACGAGCAGTACTTC; CDR3: CASSAGTGPYEQYF
V: TRBV5-1; J: TRBJ1-2; size: few; D: TRBD1; DNA: TGCGCCAGCAGCGTACAGACAGGGACTAACTATGGCTACACCTTC; CDR3: CASSVQTGTNYGYTF
V: TRBV18; J: TRBJ1-1; size: NA; D: TRBD1; DNA: TGTGCCAGCTCATTTCAGGGGGCTCAGGGCACTGAAGCTTTCTTT; CDR3: CASSFQGAQGTEAFF
V: TRBV7-6; J: TRBJ2-3; size: NA; D: TRBD2; DNA: TGTGCCAGCAGCTTAGGGATAGCGGGGGCCACAGATACGCAGTATTTT; CDR3: CASSLGIAGATDTQYF
V: TRBV5-1; J: TRBJ2-7; size: once; D: TRBD1; DNA: TGCGCCAGCAGCTTGACGGGACAGGGCGGCTACGAGCAGTACTTC; CDR3: CASSLTGQGGYEQYF
V: TRBV19; J: TRBJ1-2; size: NA; D: TRBD1; DNA: TGTGCCAGTAGTTCTCCCTCCGACAGGGCTGGCTACACCTTC; CDR3: CASSSPSDRAGYTF
V: TRBV5-4; J: TRBJ1-6; size: NA; D: NA; DNA: TGTGCCAGCAGCTCGACGAGTCGGGGGGCCTATAATTCACCCCTCCACTTT; CDR3: CASSSTSRGAYNSPLHF
V: TRBV7-6; J: TRBJ2-7; size: NA; D: TRBD2; DNA: TGTGCCAGCAGCTTAACTAGCGGGGGGGCATCCTCGGCCTACGAGCAGTACTTC; CDR3: CASSLTSGGASSAYEQYF
V: TRBV9; J: TRBJ2-4; size: NA; D: TRBD1; DNA: TGTGCCAGCAGCGTTGGGACAGGAGCGCTAAACATTCAGTACTTC; CDR3: CASSVGTGALNIQYF
V: TRBV7-2; J: TRBJ1-2; size: NA; D: TRBD1; DNA: TGTGCCAGCAGCTCGGACAGGGGGTTGTTTCGCTACACCTTC; CDR3: CASSSDRGLFRYTF
V: TRBV6-6; J: TRBJ1-6; size: NA; D: TRBD1; DNA: TGTGCCAGCAGGAAGGGACAGCTGAATTCACCCCTCCACTTT; CDR3: CASRKGQLNSPLHF
V: TRBV3-1/TRBV3-2; J: TRBJ2-7; size: NA; D: TRBD1; DNA: TGTGCCAGCAGCCAACAGACAGGGGGCGAGCAGTACTTC; CDR3: CASSQQTGGEQYF
V: TRBV7-9; J: TRBJ1-2; size: few; D: NA; DNA: TGTGCCAGCAGACCGGACAGAACTGGGGGCTACACCTTC; CDR3: CASRPDRTGGYTF
V: TRBV30; J: TRBJ1-1; size: NA; D: NA; DNA: TGTGCCTGGAGCCTCCCCGGACAGCTGAACACTGAAGCTTTCTTT; CDR3: CAWSLPGQLNTEAFF
V: TRBV6-5; J: TRBJ1-6; size: NA; D: NA; DNA: TGTGCCAGCAGTTACTCGAGGGTTCAGTCACCCCTCCACTTT; CDR3: CASSYSRVQSPLHF
V: TRBV5-6; J: TRBJ2-7; size: NA; D: TRBD1; DNA: TGTGCCAGCAGCTTCGTAGGGACAGGGGGCTACGAGCAGTACTTC; CDR3: CASSFVGTGGYEQYF
V: TRBV5-6; J: TRBJ1-6; size: NA; D: NA; DNA: TGTGCCAGCAGCTTGGGTCTTCAGATTAATTCACCCCTCCACTTT; CDR3: CASSLGLQINSPLHF
V: TRBV20-1; J: TRBJ2-7; size: NA; D: NA; DNA: TGCAGTGCTAGTGGGTTAGCATCCTACGAGCAGTACTTC; CDR3: CSASGLASYEQYF
V: TRBV6-5; J: TRBJ1-3; size: few; D: NA; DNA: TGTGCCAGCAGTTACGGAGGGAACACCATATATTTT; CDR3: CASSYGGNTIYF
V: TRBV6-2/TRBV6-3; J: TRBJ2-3; size: NA; D: TRBD2; DNA: TGTGCCAGCAGTTACGGGACTAGCGGGTCGACAGATACGCAGTATTTT; CDR3: CASSYGTSGSTDTQYF
V: TRBV5-1; J: TRBJ1-5; size: NA; D: NA; DNA: TGCGCCAGCAGCTCAGGACTTAGCAATCAGCCCCAGCATTTT; CDR3: CASSSGLSNQPQHF
V: TRBV2; J: TRBJ1-6; size: NA; D: NA; DNA: TGTGCCAGCAAGGGGGTAAGGAATTCACCCCTCCACTTT; CDR3: CASKGVRNSPLHF
V: TRBV2; J: TRBJ2-1; size: few; D: TRBD2; DNA: TGTGCCAGCAGTCCGTCTAGCGGGGGGGCCGGTGAGCAGTTCTTC; CDR3: CASSPSSGGAGEQFF
V: TRBV9; J: TRBJ2-2; size: NA; D: NA; DNA: TGTGCCAGCAGCGGACGACATCCGGTCGGGGAGCTGTTTTTT; CDR3: CASSGRHPVGELFF
V: TRBV11-2; J: TRBJ2-7; size: NA; D: NA; DNA: TGTGCCAGCACCGGGACATTAGTCTCTTACGAGCAGTACTTC; CDR3: CASTGTLVSYEQYF
V: TRBV25-1; J: TRBJ1-1; size: NA; D: TRBD1; DNA: TGTGCCAGCAGTGATGACAGGGGGAGTGGCACTGAAGCTTTCTTT; CDR3: CASSDDRGSGTEAFF
V: TRBV9; J: TRBJ2-7; size: NA; D: NA; DNA: NA; CDR3: CASSSGYEQYF
V: TRBV19; J: TRBJ1-6; size: NA; D: TRBD1; DNA: TGTGCCAGTAGTATAACCGGGACAGGGGGGCATTCACCCCTCCACTTT; CDR3: CASSITGTGGHSPLHF
V: TRBV7-9; J: TRBJ2-3; size: NA; D: TRBD2; DNA: TGTGCCAGCAGCTTACGGGCGGCTAGCGGATATTTTGGCACAGATACGCAGTATTTT; CDR3: CASSLRAASGYFGTDTQYF
V: TRBV27; J: TRBJ2-2; size: NA; D: NA; DNA: TGTGCCAGCAGTTTTATCTCGGCGGGACGAGCGAACACCGGGGAGCTGTTTTTT; CDR3: CASSFISAGRANTGELFF
V: TRBV6-1; J: TRBJ2-5; size: NA; D: TRBD2; DNA: TGTGCCAGCAGTGAACTAGCGGGGGGGGAATCAGAGACCCAGTACTTC; CDR3: CASSELAGGESETQYF
V: TRBV4-1; J: TRBJ1-5; size: NA; D: NA; DNA: TGCGCCAGCAGCCAATCTTGGACTTTTGATCGCGGTCAGCCCCAGCATTTT; CDR3: CASSQSWTFDRGQPQHF
V: TRBV11-1; J: TRBJ1-1; size: NA; D: NA; DNA: TGTGCCAGCAGCTTATCTCGGTCGGACACTGAAGCTTTCTTT; CDR3: CASSLSRSDTEAFF
V: TRBV3-1/TRBV3-2; J: TRBJ2-5; size: NA; D: TRBD2; DNA: TGTGCCAGCAGCCAGCCCGGACTAGCGGGGGGAGAGACCCAGTACTTC; CDR3: CASSQPGLAGGETQYF
V: TRBV6-2/TRBV6-3; J: TRBJ2-5; size: NA; D: NA; DNA: TGTGCCAGCAGTTACCCCGATACTAGCCGGGCGGCCCAGTACTTC; CDR3: CASSYPDTSRAAQYF
V: TRBV6-1; J: TRBJ1-5; size: NA; D: NA; DNA: TGTGCCAGCAGTGAAATCACTAATCAGCCCCAGCATTTT; CDR3: CASSEITNQPQHF
V: TRBV5-4; J: TRBJ1-2; size: NA; D: NA; DNA: TGTGCCAGCAGCTTGGACAGGGTTGGAGGCTACACCTTC; CDR3: CASSLDRVGGYTF
V: TRBV5-4; J: TRBJ1-2; size: NA; D: NA; DNA: TGTGCCAGCAGCCTTGACAGTAACTATGGCTACACCTTC; CDR3: CASSLDSNYGYTF
V: TRBV27; J: TRBJ1-2; size: NA; D: TRBD1; DNA: TGTGCCAGCAGTTTCCGACAGGGAGTCGATGGCTACACCTTC; CDR3: CASSFRQGVDGYTF
V: TRBV3-1/TRBV3-2; J: TRBJ2-3; size: NA; D: NA; DNA: TGTGCCAGCAGCGCCGACTACGGTGGGGCAGATACGCAGTATTTT; CDR3: CASSADYGGADTQYF
V: TRBV10-1; J: TRBJ2-1; size: NA; D: NA; DNA: TGCGCCAGCAGTATGGATAGAGGTGGTGAGCAGTTCTTC; CDR3: CASSMDRGGEQFF
V: TRBV11-3; J: TRBJ2-7; size: NA; D: TRBD1; DNA: TGTGCCAGCAGCCTCCGGACAGGTCTCGAGCAGTACTTC; CDR3: CASSLRTGLEQYF
V: TRBV5-1; J: TRBJ1-5; size: NA; D: TRBD1; DNA: TGCGCCAGCAGCTTCTCCGGGACAGGGGAAGGAGGAAATCAGCCCCAGCATTTT; CDR3: CASSFSGTGEGGNQPQHF